These 2 T cell receptor beta chains were sequenced from one sample in a study of blood T cells in healthy people across ages. For the second PCR, which ran for about 7 to 11 cycles, a sample-barcoded 5' primer and a J-beta primer mix were used. TCRdb re-called the 5' RACE reads with MiXCR, one entry per CDR3 protein. The sample shows roughly 730,000 distinct CDR3 sequences, approximately 60% of them seen only once. The specimen sequenced was blood. The receptors come from a middle-aged man in good health.

The genes are TRBV28 and TRBJ1-3, with TRBD1 matching 12 bases. From germline, CDR1 is MDHEN and CDR2 SYDVKM. The CDR3 loop spans 17 amino acids. V was clipped by 6 bases and J by 8 bases; unmatched bases: 14. The CDR3: CASSGTGGHGIWDTIYF. In nucleotides, the CDR3 is TGTGCCAGCAGCGGGACAGGGGGCCATGGGATATGGGACACCATATATTTT.

The chain employs TRBV9 and TRBJ2-3; possibly TRBD1 or TRBD2 for D (5 bases each). V dropped 4 bases and J dropped 3 bases, with 15 bases sitting between them. The CDR3 is 15 amino acids. CDR1 and CDR2 from the germline V gene are SGDLS and YYNGEE. CDR3 sequence: CASSLWGRRTDTQYF. For the CDR3, the DNA is TGTGCCAGCAGCCTTTGGGGGAGACGAACAGATACGCAGTATTTT.